These 17 T cell receptor beta chains were all obtained from the same sample, sequenced in a study of blood T cells in healthy people across ages. A sample-barcoded 5' primer and a J-beta primer mix were used in a second PCR of roughly 6 to 11 cycles. In TCRdb, the 5' RACE reads were re-called with MiXCR into one record per CDR3 protein. This sample carries about 1.5 million distinct CDR3 sequences, roughly two fifths of them seen once, and the ten largest clones take about 4%. The sample taken for sequencing was blood. These receptors were collected from a woman aged 18-30 years in good health.

This chain links TRBV4-1 with TRBJ2-7, with 11 nucleotides matching TRBD2. V lost 5 bases to trimming and J lost 7 bases; unmatched junction nucleotides: 13. The CDR3 extends over 16 amino acids. CDR1 and CDR2 (germline): MGHRA, YSYEKL. The CDR3 loop reads CASSVDSGGVRNEQYF. As DNA, the CDR3 is TGCGCCAGCAGCGTCGATAGCGGGGGGGTCCGCAATGAGCAGTACTTC.

J is TRBJ2-3 and V is TRBV6-2 or TRBV6-3, with D hard to call. Trimming left V 6 bases short and J 0 bases short, with 10 bases between. The CDR3 has 14 amino acids. CDR1 and CDR2 from the germline V gene are MNHEY and SVGEGT. The chain's CDR3 is CASSGRGSTDTQYF. The DNA of the CDR3 is TGTGCCAGCAGCGGCCGTGGTAGCACAGATACGCAGTATTTT.

The genes are TRBV12-3 or TRBV12-4 and TRBJ2-4, with 7 bases lining up with TRBD2. Losses at the gene ends were 4 bases for V and 9 bases for J; bases not matched to a gene: 12. The CDR3 has 15 residues. In DNA form, the CDR3 reads TGTGCCAGCAGTTCCTACGACACTAGCGTGGGCATTCAGTACTTC. Its translation is CASSSYDTSVGIQYF.

This chain links TRBV12-3 or TRBV12-4 with TRBJ1-1; D unclear. This CDR3 region has 13 residues. The V and J ends lost 6 bases and 7 bases respectively, with 15 bases between them. The CDR3 DNA sequence: TGTGCCAGCAGGTCTGAACATGTGGGTGAAGCTTTCTTT. Protein product: CASRSEHVGEAFF.

The rearrangement links TRBV10-3 to TRBJ2-3; 8 bases match TRBD2. The germline V gene encodes CDR1 ENHRY and CDR2 SYGVKD. CDR3 length equals 16 residues. Unmatched junction bases numbered 5, after V lost 2 bases and J lost 1 base. The CDR3 loop reads CAISEGLTSGTDTQYF. In DNA, the CDR3 is TGTGCCATCAGTGAGGGTTTGACTAGCGGCACAGATACGCAGTATTTT.

This clonotype was seen a handful of times. This chain joins TRBV12-3 or TRBV12-4 and TRBJ1-1, with 11 nucleotides matching TRBD1. CDR3 length: 14 residues. V gave up 5 bases and J gave up 8 bases; unmatched junction bases: 7. CDR3 protein: CASSLPRDRGEAFF. In DNA form, the CDR3 reads TGTGCCAGCAGTCTCCCCCGGGACAGGGGGGAAGCTTTCTTT.

Ten or more counts support this clonotype. Here the CDR3 reads CASSYSGGPYEQYF. The CDR3 DNA is TGTGCCAGCAGTTACTCGGGGGGCCCCTACGAGCAGTACTTC. V gene TRBV6-2 or TRBV6-3 combines with J gene TRBJ2-7; possibly TRBD1 or TRBD2 for D (6 bases each). The V and J ends lost 0 bases and 2 bases respectively, with 8 bases between them. Germline V gene data show CDR1 as MNHEY and CDR2 as SVGEGT. The CDR3 is 14 amino acids.

The chain couples TRBV20-1 to TRBJ2-7, with 9 bases identical to TRBD2. Losses at the gene ends were 6 bases for V and 4 bases for J; bases not matched to a gene: 22. Germline lookup yields CDR1 DFQATT and CDR2 SNEGSKA (reference sequence). CDR3 size: 18 residues. The CDR3 loop is CSAGRPNRVLAGAYEQYF. The CDR3 DNA reads as TGCAGTGCCGGTCGCCCCAACCGCGTACTAGCGGGCGCTTACGAGCAGTACTTC.

This clonotype was found once. The V call is TRBV7-2, the J call TRBJ2-7; 8 bases fit TRBD1. The CDR3 is made up of 16 amino acids. Trimming removed 2 bases from V and 2 bases from J; junction bases left unmatched: 8. CDR1 and CDR2 from the germline V gene are SGHTA and FQGNSA. The CDR3 coding sequence is TGTGCCAGCAGCTTATATTCCCAGGGGGCCGCCTACGAGCAGTACTTC. Translating gives CASSLYSQGAAYEQYF.

As DNA, the CDR3 is TGTGCCATCGGCCCGGAGGGGGGGTTATCACCCCTCCACTTT. Its translation: CAIGPEGGLSPLHF. The chain uses TRBV10-3 and TRBJ1-6; the D gene is possibly TRBD1 (6 bases). Trimming removed 8 bases from V and 10 bases from J, with 18 bases in between. Germline lookup yields CDR1 ENHRY and CDR2 SYGVKD. CDR3 size: 14 residues.

V usage is TRBV20-1 and J usage is TRBJ2-3, with a tentative D call TRBD2 (7 bases). Trimming left V 4 bases short and J 7 bases short, with 21 bases between. Germline loops: CDR1 DFQATT, CDR2 SNEGSKA (reference sequence). This CDR3 has 15 amino acids. CDR3 sequence: CSATGPGGGRNTQYF. CDR3 DNA sequence: TGCAGTGCTACAGGTCCGGGGGGCGGGAGAAATACGCAGTATTTT.

The chain has TRBV20-1 and TRBJ2-1; no firm D call. In germline, CDR1 is DFQATT, CDR2 SNEGSKA (reference sequence). There are 14 residues in the CDR3. V lost 3 bases, J lost 6 bases, and 15 bases lay in between. The CDR3 protein is CSASWTLVFNEQFF. The CDR3 nucleotides are TGCAGTGCTAGCTGGACCCTAGTATTCAATGAGCAGTTCTTC.

The chain uses TRBV7-2 and TRBJ2-1; 11 nucleotides match TRBD2. Germline assignment: CDR1 SGHTA and CDR2 FQGNSA. This CDR3 is 18 amino acids long. V lost 5 bases to trimming and J lost 0 bases; unmatched junction nucleotides: 9. The DNA for the CDR3 is TGTGCCAGCAGCCTCGCCCCACTAGCGGGGGCCTCCTACAATGAGCAGTTCTTC. Translation gives CASSLAPLAGASYNEQFF.

V is TRBV4-3 and J is TRBJ1-2, with 11 bases matching TRBD1. The CDR3 has 16 amino acids. CDR1 and CDR2 (germline): LGHNA, YSLEER. With 4 bases clipped from V and 5 bases from J, the junction kept 9 bases outside the gene matches. CDR3: CASSPTGQGARYGYTF. The CDR3 region has the DNA TGCGCCAGCAGCCCTACCGGACAGGGGGCTCGTTATGGCTACACCTTC.

There are a few counts of this clonotype. This chain joins TRBV7-2 and TRBJ2-1; 13 positions agree with TRBD2. The CDR3 is 16 amino acids. Per the germline V gene, CDR1 is SGHTA and CDR2 is FQGNSA. Trimming cost V 1 base and J 6 bases; bases outside gene matches: 3. DNA of the CDR3: TGTGCCAGCAGCTTAGTCGGGACTAGCGGGACCAATGAGCAGTTCTTC. Translation: CASSLVGTSGTNEQFF.

V usage is TRBV4-1 and J usage is TRBJ1-2; 7 bases line up with TRBD1. J gave up 3 bases and V 4 bases, and 17 bases lay outside the gene matches. Germline V CDR1 and CDR2: MGHRA, YSYEKL. The CDR3 sequence is 18 residues long. CDR3 sequence reads: CASSLTVQGIPPHYGYTF. CDR3 DNA: TGCGCCAGCAGCCTCACCGTACAGGGGATCCCGCCCCACTATGGCTACACCTTC.

This clonotype was detected a few times. The genes are TRBV4-1 and TRBJ2-5; no clear D. CDR3 length: 13 amino acids. Germline V CDR1 and CDR2: MGHRA, YSYEKL. Trimming removed 1 base from V and 2 bases from J, with 5 bases in between. CDR3 in DNA: TGCGCCAGCAGCCAAGCCAGACAAGAGACCCAGTACTTC. The encoded protein is CASSQARQETQYF.